The 25 T cell receptor beta chains listed next were all sequenced from one sample in a study of cytomegalovirus exposure and HLA in healthy donors. The PCR made use of 60 Vbeta and 13 Jbeta primers. Produced via immunoSEQ multiplex PCR; TCRdb's table is partial and in-frame only. The sample shows around 160,000 clones, around 83% of them seen only once. Sequencing used PBMCs. These receptors were collected from a man aged 50 or older in good health and CMV-seropositive.

This chain connects TRBV29-1 to TRBJ2-1, with a possible D match to TRBD2 (6 bases). This CDR3 contains 16 residues. Germline CDR1 and CDR2: SQVTM and ANQGSEA. V shed 1 base and J shed 2 bases, with 15 bases lying between them. CDR3 in DNA: TGCAGCGTTGAAGGCGGGGCACTAGCCACCTACAATGAGCAGTTCTTC. Translation: CSVEGGALATYNEQFF.

This chain connects TRBV30 to TRBJ1-4, with D tentatively TRBD1 (5 bases). V lost 3 bases and J 5 bases, leaving 10 bases between the germline ends. The CDR3 is 13 residues long. Germline CDR1 and CDR2: GTSNPN and SVGIG (reference sequence). DNA of the CDR3: TGTGCCTGGAGCGGGCAGGGAAATGAAAAACTGTTTTTT. It encodes CAWSGQGNEKLFF.

The chain has TRBV18 and TRBJ2-5; 9 bases are shared with TRBD1. Germline V gene lookup returns CDR1 KGHSH and CDR2 LQKENI. This CDR3 has 15 amino acids. J was trimmed by 4 bases and V by 4 bases; bases with no gene match: 7. CDR3 sequence (DNA): TGTGCCAGCTCACGTCTGGACAGGGGATCAGAGACCCAGTACTTC. This encodes CASSRLDRGSETQYF.

The V and J genes are TRBV15 and TRBJ2-3, with D uncertain. Per the germline V gene, CDR1 is LNHNV and CDR2 is YYDKDF (reference sequence). V gave up 1 base and J gave up 0 bases, with 8 bases separating them. The CDR3 is 15 amino acids. The CDR3 bases are TGTGCCACCAGCAGAGCCACGACTAGCACAGATACGCAGTATTTT. As protein: CATSRATTSTDTQYF.

The chain employs TRBV19 and TRBJ2-1; 10 positions agree with TRBD2. Germline V CDR1 and CDR2: LNHDA, SQIVND (reference sequence). V lost 2 bases, J lost 8 bases, and 6 bases stayed unmatched. The CDR3 sequence is 15 residues long. The CDR3 nucleotides are TGTGCCAGTAGTATAAGTAGCGGGAGGAAGTATGAGCAGTTCTTC. This sequence encodes CASSISSGRKYEQFF. Combining the CDR3 with reference TRBV19 and TRBJ2-1 gives the whole variable domain DGGITQSPKYLFRKEGQNVTLSCEQNLNHDAMYWYRQDPGQGLRLIYYSQIVNDFQKGDIAEGYSVSREKKESFPLTVTSAQKNPTAFYLCASSISSGRKYEQFFGPGTRLTVL.

The V gene is TRBV6-1, the J gene TRBJ1-4; D possibly corresponds to TRBD1 (6 bases). Germline CDR1 reads MNHNS; CDR2 reads SASEGT. Deletions cut 6 bases from V and 6 bases from J, with 17 bases between. The CDR3 extends over 15 amino acids. Here the CDR3 reads CASSKKGRGDEKLFF. CDR3 DNA: TGTGCCAGCAGCAAAAAGGGGAGGGGGGATGAAAAACTGTTTTTT.

There are a few counts of this clone. The chain joins TRBV6-6 to TRBJ1-1; 9 bases are shared with TRBD1. Germline CDR1 and CDR2: MNHNY and SVGAGI (reference sequence). J lost 3 bases, V lost 7 bases, and 9 bases had no gene match. CDR3 length equals 15 residues. The CDR3 loop reads CASTRTGDGDTEAFF. The CDR3 DNA is TGTGCCAGCACCAGGACAGGGGATGGGGACACTGAAGCTTTCTTT.

This chain links TRBV18 with TRBJ1-4; 7 bases agree with TRBD1. Per germline, CDR1 KGHSH and CDR2 LQKENI. CDR3 length: 13 amino acids. V gave up 5 bases and J gave up 8 bases; unmatched junction bases: 5. As DNA, the CDR3 is TGTGCCAGCTCAGGGACAGACAGAGAAAAACTGTTTTTT. The encoded protein is CASSGTDREKLFF.

This rearrangement joins TRBV18 to TRBJ2-3; 7 positions match TRBD1. The CDR3 sequence is 15 residues long. J lost 0 bases, V lost 3 bases, and 3 bases had no gene match. Germline CDR1 reads KGHSH; CDR2 reads LQKENI. This chain's CDR3 is CASSPRDRSTDTQYF. The CDR3 DNA is TGTGCCAGCTCACCCCGGGACAGAAGCACAGATACGCAGTATTTT. The variable domain in full, completed from reference TRBV18 and TRBJ2-3, reads NAGVMQNPRHLVRRRGQEARLRCSPMKGHSHVYWYRQLPEEGLKFMVYLQKENIIDESGMPKERFSAEFPKEGPSILRIQQVVRGDSAAYFCASSPRDRSTDTQYFGPGTRLTVL.

The chain couples TRBV11-2 to TRBJ1-2; D is perhaps TRBD1 (5 bases). Trimming stripped 5 bases from V and 2 bases from J, with 12 bases between. Germline V gene lookup returns CDR1 SGHAT and CDR2 FQNNGV. The CDR3 covers 14 residues. The CDR3 DNA follows: TGTGCCAGCAGCCCGTCTACAGGAAACTATGGCTACACCTTC. This sequence encodes CASSPSTGNYGYTF.

V and J are TRBV19 and TRBJ1-6; D is possibly TRBD1 (5 bases). The CDR3 has 16 amino acids. Looked up from germline, CDR1 is LNHDA and CDR2 is SQIVND (reference sequence). The ends were cut back, 3 bases at V and 8 bases at J, with 17 bases in the middle. The CDR3 DNA sequence: TGTGCCAGTAGTATCCTCCAGGGCAGGGAATATTCACCCCTCCACTTT. Amino acid sequence: CASSILQGREYSPLHF.

This rearrangement joins TRBV11-2 to TRBJ2-1; TRBD2 is a possible D gene (6 bases). Germline V CDR1 and CDR2: SGHAT, FQNNGV. The ends were cut back, 3 bases at V and 0 bases at J, with 12 bases in the middle. The CDR3 covers 16 residues. The CDR3 coding sequence is TGTGCCAGCAGCTTCCAGCGGGTTCGCTCCTACAATGAGCAGTTCTTC. This codes for CASSFQRVRSYNEQFF.

The chain employs TRBV28 and TRBJ1-5; TRBD1 agrees at 8 bases. Per the germline V gene, CDR1 is MDHEN and CDR2 is SYDVKM. This CDR3 contains 14 residues. Unmatched junction bases numbered 4, after V lost 5 bases and J lost 4 bases. The CDR3 nucleotides are TGTGCCAGCAGTCCCGGGACAGGAAATCAGCCCCAGCATTTT. Its protein is CASSPGTGNQPQHF.

V and J are TRBV18 and TRBJ2-2; D unresolved. Trimming shortened V by 6 bases and J by 1 base, and 6 bases separated the two germline ends. Germline V lookup: CDR1 KGHSH, CDR2 LQKENI. This CDR3 comprises 13 residues. CDR3 sequence reads: CASSAVNTGELFF. The CDR3 DNA sequence: TGTGCCAGCTCTGCAGTGAACACCGGGGAGCTGTTTTTT.

In this sample, this clone turned up a few times. Mismatch with germline at one junction end may stem from a read error. The V gene is TRBV5-8, the J gene TRBJ2-3; 12 nucleotides agree with TRBD2. The CDR3 has 18 amino acids. CDR1 is SGHTS and CDR2 is YDEGEE in the germline V gene. CDR3 sequence reads: CASSQASGGASKGNTQYF. Written as DNA, the CDR3 is TGCGCCAGCAGCCAAGCTAGCGGGGGGGCCAGTAAGGGGAATACGCAGTATTTT.

This chain links TRBV13 with TRBJ2-3; TRBD2 matches at 11 bases. The junction had 1 base not matched to a gene; V was cut back by 5 bases and J by 0 bases. The CDR3 has 15 residues. Germline V lookup: CDR1 PRHDT, CDR2 FYEKMQ (reference sequence). The CDR3 nucleotides read TGTGCCAGCAGCCGGACTAGCGGGAGCACAGATACGCAGTATTTT. Amino acid sequence: CASSRTSGSTDTQYF.

V gene TRBV6-1 combines with J gene TRBJ1-4; D is unresolved. Germline V CDR1 and CDR2: MNHNS, SASEGT. Trimming left V 3 bases short and J 5 bases short, with 10 bases between. The CDR3 is made up of 14 amino acids. As DNA, the CDR3 is TGTGCCAGCAGTGATTCGGGTCTAAATGAAAAACTGTTTTTT. Amino acid sequence: CASSDSGLNEKLFF.

The chain links TRBV11-2 to TRBJ1-2; 10 bases align to TRBD1. The CDR3 extends over 17 amino acids. Germline values: CDR1 SGHAT, CDR2 FQNNGV. Losses at the gene ends were 2 bases for V and 1 base for J; bases not matched to a gene: 7. The CDR3 loop is CASSLIGTGEVNYGYTF. The CDR3 nucleotides read TGTGCCAGCAGCTTAATAGGGACAGGGGAGGTTAACTATGGCTACACCTTC.

This rearrangement joins TRBV19 to TRBJ1-2, with 8 bases fitting TRBD1. V shed 5 bases, J shed 7 bases, and the junction held 15 bases outside the gene matches. The germline gives CDR1 LNHDA, CDR2 SQIVND (reference sequence). This CDR3 comprises 16 residues. The CDR3 sequence is CASSPRGQAGYGGYTF. CDR3 nucleotide sequence: TGTGCCAGTAGTCCGAGGGGACAGGCGGGCTATGGTGGCTACACCTTC.

The rearrangement uses TRBV5-1 and TRBJ2-1; 12 bases align to TRBD2. The CDR3 has 16 residues. The germline V gene encodes CDR1 SGHRS and CDR2 YFSETQ. Losses at the gene ends were 3 bases for V and 3 bases for J; bases not matched to a gene: 4. CDR3: CASSSRTSGNYNEQFF. The DNA of the CDR3 is TGCGCCAGCAGCTCCAGGACTAGCGGGAACTACAATGAGCAGTTCTTC. Full variable domain (rest looked up from reference TRBV5-1 and TRBJ2-1): KAGVTQTPRYLIKTRGQQVTLSCSPISGHRSVSWYQQTPGQGLQFLFEYFSETQRNKGNFPGRFSGRQFSNSRSEMNVSTLELGDSALYLCASSSRTSGNYNEQFFGPGTRLTVL.

V and J are TRBV6-1 and TRBJ2-4, with D hard to call. Per the germline V gene, CDR1 is MNHNS and CDR2 is SASEGT. Trimming took 4 bases from V and 0 from J, leaving 10 bases between them. The CDR3 runs 15 residues. CDR3 sequence: CASSAQELAKNIQYF. The CDR3 bases are TGTGCCAGCAGTGCCCAGGAACTAGCCAAAAACATTCAGTACTTC.

This chain connects TRBV28 to TRBJ1-5; weak D call: TRBD1 (6 bases). Per the germline V gene, CDR1 is MDHEN and CDR2 is SYDVKM. This CDR3 region has 15 residues. The ends were cut back, 6 bases at V and 2 bases at J, with 14 bases in the middle. CDR3 in amino acids: CASSVPGDGNQPQHF. The CDR3 nucleotides read TGTGCCAGCAGCGTCCCAGGGGATGGCAATCAGCCCCAGCATTTT.

V is TRBV5-1 and J is TRBJ1-2, with a possible D match to TRBD1 (6 bases). The CDR3 has 14 amino acids. Germline V CDR1 and CDR2: SGHRS, YFSETQ. Between the trimmed V and J ends, which lost 3 bases and 3 bases, there was a span of 12 bases. The CDR3 sequence: CASSSQDSDYGYTF. The CDR3 nucleotides read TGCGCCAGCAGCTCCCAGGACAGTGACTATGGCTACACCTTC.

This clone was observed a single time. The chain uses TRBV28 and TRBJ1-1; no clear D. This CDR3 region has 13 residues. Per germline, CDR1 MDHEN and CDR2 SYDVKM. V shed 10 bases and J shed 1 base, with 13 bases lying between them. CDR3: CATTLSGNTEAFF. The DNA for the CDR3 is TGTGCCACCACCCTTTCGGGGAACACTGAAGCTTTCTTT.

This chain uses TRBV6-1 with TRBJ2-1, with TRBD1 as a possible D gene (6 bases). Trimming shortened V by 8 bases and J by 0 bases, and 11 bases separated the two germline ends. There are 14 residues in the CDR3. Germline values: CDR1 MNHNS, CDR2 SASEGT. CDR3 DNA sequence: TGTGCCAGCCTCGGACAGAGCTCCTACAATGAGCAGTTCTTC. This encodes CASLGQSSYNEQFF.